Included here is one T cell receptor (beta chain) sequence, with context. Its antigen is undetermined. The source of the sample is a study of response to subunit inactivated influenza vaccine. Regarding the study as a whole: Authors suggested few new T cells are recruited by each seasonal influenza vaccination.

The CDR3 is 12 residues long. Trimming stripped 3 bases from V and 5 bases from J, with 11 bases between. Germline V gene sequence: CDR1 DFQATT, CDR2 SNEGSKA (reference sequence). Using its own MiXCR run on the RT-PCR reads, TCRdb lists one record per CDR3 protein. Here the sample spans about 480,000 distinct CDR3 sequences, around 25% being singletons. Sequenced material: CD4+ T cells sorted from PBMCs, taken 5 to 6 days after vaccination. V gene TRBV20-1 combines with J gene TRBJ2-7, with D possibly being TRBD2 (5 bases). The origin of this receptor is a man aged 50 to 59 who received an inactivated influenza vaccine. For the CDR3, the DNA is TGCAGTGCTAGGGGTCTAGCCCACGAGCAGTACTTC. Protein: CSARGLAHEQYF.